This T cell receptor (beta chain) appears in the sequencing data of a study of blood T cells in healthy people across ages. This clonotype has a handful of counts. Through a sample-barcoded 5' primer and a J-beta primer mix, a second PCR was run for roughly 6 to 11 cycles. Carrying 12 random nucleotides, a template-switch adaptor labeled each individual cDNA molecule. A single record per CDR3 protein comes from TCRdb applying MiXCR to the 5' RACE reads. Here the sample spans about 720,000 distinct CDR3 sequences, 20% to 25% being singletons. V was shortened by 4 bases and J by 6 bases, with 13 bases between the two germline ends. The CDR3 loop spans 13 amino acids. The V gene's germline CDR1 is SQVTM and CDR2 ANQGSEA. These data also formed part of another study, on T cells of mothers and their children.

This clonotype was sampled from a boy aged 10-17 years in good health. V is TRBV29-1 and J is TRBJ2-1, with D possibly called TRBD1 or TRBD2 (5 bases each). Input material: blood. The CDR3 sequence: CSVGRGTPNEQFF. The CDR3 coding sequence is TGCAGCGTTGGTCGTGGGACCCCCAATGAGCAGTTCTTC.